The 9 T cell receptor beta chains below all came from one sample that was sequenced in a study of shared clonotypes between healthy human individuals. The table came from immunoSEQ multiplex PCR; TCRdb's copy has only in-frame clones and leaves some out. The table records millions of clones, around nine tenths of them present only once. Sequences were obtained from naive CD4+ T cells sorted from blood. Subset noted: CD45RA+ positively selected. These receptor sequences come from a man aged 18 to 30 in good health.

V is TRBV4-1 and J is TRBJ2-5, with TRBD1 matching over 7 bases. CDR3 size: 13 residues. Looked up from germline, CDR1 is MGHRA and CDR2 is YSYEKL. V was clipped by 1 base and J by 5 bases; unmatched bases: 1. This CDR3 reads CASSQVTGETQYF. The CDR3, as DNA: TGCGCCAGCAGCCAAGTGACAGGGGAGACCCAGTACTTC.

This clone came up once. J is TRBJ2-6 and V is TRBV11-2; either TRBD1 or TRBD2 may fit D (5 bases each). The germline CDR1 and CDR2 sequences are SGHAT and FQNNGV. V was shortened by 5 bases and J by 0 bases, with 20 bases between the two germline ends. CDR3 length: 19 amino acids. CDR3 nucleotide sequence: TGTGCCAGCAGCCAAATGTACCGGGACCGGAACTCTGGGGCCAACGTCCTGACTTTC. It translates to CASSQMYRDRNSGANVLTF.

V usage is TRBV2 and J usage is TRBJ1-1; no reliable D call. Per the germline V gene, CDR1 is SNHLY and CDR2 is FYNNEI. V lost 5 bases and J 6 bases, leaving 10 bases between the germline ends. This CDR3 region has 12 residues. The CDR3 protein is CASSLDVAEAFF. CDR3 in DNA: TGTGCCAGCAGTCTGGACGTGGCTGAAGCTTTCTTT.

This chain links TRBV30 with TRBJ2-1, with 7 positions matching TRBD2. The CDR3 spans 16 residues. With 7 bases clipped from V and 5 bases from J, the junction kept 17 bases outside the gene matches. Germline lookup yields CDR1 GTSNPN and CDR2 SVGIG (reference sequence). The DNA for the CDR3 is TGTGCCTCAAGCGGTCGAGGGACTACTGCTAACAATGAGCAGTTCTTC. It specifies CASSGRGTTANNEQFF. The variable domain in full, with the rest retrieved from reference TRBV30 and TRBJ2-1, is SQTIHQWPATLVQPVGSPLSLECTVEGTSNPNLYWYRQAAGRGLQLLFYSVGIGQISSEVPQNLSASRPQDRQFILSSKKLLLSDSGFYLCASSGRGTTANNEQFFGPGTRLTVL.

The chain has TRBV4-2 and TRBJ2-1, with TRBD1 as a possible D gene (5 bases). This CDR3 region has 13 residues. V was clipped by 2 bases and J by 7 bases, with 9 bases between them. The germline V gene has CDR1 LGHNA and CDR2 YNFKEQ. CDR3 loop: CASSQPKGNEQFF. The CDR3 coding sequence is TGTGCCAGCAGCCAACCTAAGGGGAATGAGCAGTTCTTC.

The chain is built from TRBV5-1 and TRBJ2-7; tentatively, D is TRBD2 (6 bases). CDR1 SGHRS and CDR2 YFSETQ come from the germline V gene. V lost 0 bases to trimming and J lost 9 bases, with 13 bases between them. This CDR3 is 13 amino acids long. For the CDR3, the DNA is TGCGCCAGCAGCTTGGCCCTGGGGGGTCGGCAGTACTTC. Protein product: CASSLALGGRQYF.

This clone was detected once. The chain couples TRBV10-3 to TRBJ1-2; the D gene is possibly TRBD1 (5 bases). Germline-derived CDR1 and CDR2 are ENHRY and SYGVKD. CDR3 length: 13 residues. Trimming took 3 bases from V and 7 from J, leaving 12 bases between them. CDR3 amino acids: CAISDSRGSGYTF. DNA for the CDR3: TGTGCCATCAGTGATTCTAGGGGTTCTGGCTACACCTTC.

This chain links TRBV6-1 with TRBJ1-5; tentative D call: TRBD1 (5 bases). The V gene lost 2 bases and the J gene lost 6 bases, with 17 bases spanning the gap. This CDR3 is 16 amino acids long. Germline V gene lookup returns CDR1 MNHNS and CDR2 SASEGT. CDR3 protein: CASSERTPSGGQPQHF. CDR3 bases: TGTGCCAGCAGTGAAAGGACCCCTTCGGGGGGTCAGCCCCAGCATTTT.

V is TRBV4-3 and J is TRBJ1-1, with TRBD1 identical over 9 bases. V was pared by 4 bases and J by 6 bases, with 6 bases of the junction left unmatched. Germline assignment: CDR1 LGHNA and CDR2 YSLEER. This CDR3 region has 14 residues. The CDR3 DNA is TGCGCCAGCAGCCCCCGTACAGGGGGCTCTGAAGCTTTCTTT. It yields the protein CASSPRTGGSEAFF.